This T cell receptor beta chain derives from a study of cytomegalovirus exposure and HLA in healthy donors. The PCR made use of 60 Vbeta and 13 Jbeta primers. Sequencing was performed with immunoSEQ multiplex PCR; in TCRdb, only in-frame clones are kept and a portion is missing. In the table there are about 61,000 clones, around 72% of which are singletons. The CDR3 is 13 residues long. Germline CDR1 is MDHEN and CDR2 is SYDVKM. The J segment lost 4 bases and the V segment lost 4 bases, leaving 3 bases of the junction unmatched. The sequenced sample was PBMCs. The rearrangement links TRBV28 to TRBJ1-2; 7 nucleotides align to TRBD1. The receptor comes from a man aged 50-60 years in good health and CMV-seropositive. The CDR3 DNA reads TGTGCCAGCAGTTCTACAGGGGTCTATGGCTACACCTTC. This codes for CASSSTGVYGYTF.